The clone carrying this T cell receptor beta chain was seen a handful of times. Its antigen is not known. The CDR3 sequence is 16 residues long. Germline V lookup: CDR1 SEHNR, CDR2 FQNEAQ (reference sequence). V was cut by 2 bases and J by 5 bases, with 16 bases left in between. This entry comes from a study of T cells in Graves' hyperthyroidism and ophthalmopathy. In the study overall: Blood was drawn when the patient was first diagnosed and still untreated.

Together with thyroid ultrasound, orbital computed tomography, serum thyroxine and TRAb, clinical symptoms were used for diagnoses. Amplification yielded TCR beta CDR3 regions, with RNA transcripts as the source. The TCR CDR3 was amplified in a first-round RT-PCR using the HTBI primer set. In TCRdb, the multiplex PCR reads were re-called with MiXCR into one record per CDR3 protein. The sample lists some 490,000 distinct CDR3 sequences, less than 25% seen once, with 45% to 50% in the top ten. Study results and caveats: Most expanded thyroid clonotypes above 0.001 also appeared in blood.

The clonotype comes from a woman in her seventies with Graves' ophthalmopathy. V usage is TRBV7-9 and J usage is TRBJ2-4, with D possibly called TRBD1 or TRBD2 (6 bases each). Sequenced sample: blood. The chain's CDR3 is CASSLTGAGMENIQYF. The CDR3 DNA is TGTGCCAGCAGCTTAACGGGGGCTGGGATGGAAAACATTCAGTACTTC.